The rows below give T cell receptor beta chains drawn from one sample of a study of CD8 T cells in ankylosing spondylitis. TCRdb processed the 5' RACE reads anew with MiXCR; each CDR3 protein has one entry. The sample carries some 220,000 distinct CDR3 sequences, roughly a tenth recorded once. Source material: blood, either unsorted or a sorted T cell fraction (not recorded which). Source of these receptors: a male donor with ankylosing spondylitis or in good health (not recorded which). CDR3s include the opening cysteine and the closing phenylalanine or tryptophan. D genes are given only for firm matches. Clone sizes are shown as once, few, many, or a class for an expanded clone.

d_call	clone_size	v_call	j_call	cdr3_nt	cdr3_aa
TRBD2	many	TRBV12-3/TRBV12-4	TRBJ2-1	TGTGCCAGCAGTTCCCAGCGGGGGGGTAACAATGAGCAGTTCTTC	CASSSQRGGNNEQFF
-	many	TRBV30	TRBJ1-1	TGTGCCTGGAGTGTCCGGGCCGAAGCTTTCTTT	CAWSVRAEAFF
-	many	TRBV5-1	TRBJ1-2	TGCGCCAGCAGCTCCTCCGGGACACTTAACTATGGCTACACCTTC	CASSSSGTLNYGYTF
TRBD2	many	TRBV4-2	TRBJ2-5	TGTGCCAGCAGCCGGACTAGCGGGGGGTCCCAAGAGACCCAGTACTTC	CASSRTSGGSQETQYF
TRBD1	many	TRBV20-1	TRBJ2-5	TGCAGTGCTAGTAGGGACAGACAAGAGACCCAGTACTTC	CSASRDRQETQYF
-	few	TRBV7-8	TRBJ2-3	TGTGCCAGCAGCTTTAGTGTCTCACCTACGCAGTATTTT	CASSFSVSPTQYF
TRBD2	many	TRBV12-3/TRBV12-4	TRBJ2-1	TGTGCCAGCAGGATAGCGGGGGGGTCCTACAATGAGCAGTTCTTC	CASRIAGGSYNEQFF
TRBD1	many	TRBV19	TRBJ2-7	TGTGCCAGCCGGGACAGGAACTACGAGCAGTACTTC	CASRDRNYEQYF
TRBD1	few	TRBV20-1	TRBJ2-7	TGCAGTGCTAGAGATCTACAAGGGACAGAACGCTACGAGCAGTACTTC	CSARDLQGTERYEQYF
TRBD1	many	TRBV9	TRBJ2-2	TGTGCCAGCAGCCTCCCGAGAGGACAGGGGCGTTCCGGGGAGCTGTTTTTT	CASSLPRGQGRSGELFF
-	many	TRBV27	TRBJ2-7	TGTGCCAGCAGTCCCAAGGCAGGGGCCTACGAGCAGTACTTC	CASSPKAGAYEQYF